This passage covers 8 T cell receptor beta chains from one sample sequenced in a study of blood T cell repertoires in COVID-19. Here immunoSEQ multiplex PCR was the method, and the copy in TCRdb shows in-frame clones only, minus some. The table has around 190,000 clones, around 79% seen once. The material sequenced was peripheral blood. The receptors here all came from a woman in her 40s with COVID-19, enrolled during active disease.

CDR3 bases: TGTGCCAGCAGCTTAGCAGGACAGGGGCCCCGGGAGCAGTACTTC. Encoded protein: CASSLAGQGPREQYF. The chain is built from TRBV7-2 and TRBJ2-7; 9 bases are shared with TRBD1. Trimming took 0 bases from V and 7 from J; bases not matched to a gene: 7. Germline CDR1 SGHTA, CDR2 FQGNSA. The CDR3 contains 15 residues.

The CDR3 region is CASSLLLEGPFNQPQHF. The CDR3, as DNA: TGTGCCAGCAGCTTATTATTGGAGGGGCCTTTCAATCAGCCCCAGCATTTT. The chain recombines TRBV7-9 with TRBJ1-5, with D perhaps TRBD1 (5 bases). V lost 2 bases to trimming and J lost 3 bases, with 17 bases between them. Germline V gives CDR1 SEHNR, CDR2 FQNEAQ (reference sequence). This CDR3 comprises 17 residues.

This chain connects TRBV6-6 to TRBJ2-2; 8 positions match TRBD2. The CDR3 is 14 amino acids. J gave up 2 bases and V 8 bases, and 4 bases lay outside the gene matches. Germline-derived CDR1 and CDR2 are MNHNY and SVGAGI (reference sequence). CDR3: CASGTSKNTGELFF. CDR3 DNA sequence: TGTGCCAGCGGGACTAGTAAAAACACCGGGGAGCTGTTTTTT.

This sequence joins TRBV18 and TRBJ2-7; 9 nucleotides line up with TRBD2. CDR3 length equals 16 residues. Per germline, CDR1 KGHSH and CDR2 LQKENI. Losses at the gene ends were 0 bases for V and 6 bases for J; bases not matched to a gene: 9. The CDR3 bases are TGTGCCAGCTCACCACCATCAGCGGGAGGAACTAGCGAGCAGTACTTC. Its protein product is CASSPPSAGGTSEQYF. The whole variable domain, remainder taken from reference TRBV18 and TRBJ2-7, is NAGVMQNPRHLVRRRGQEARLRCSPMKGHSHVYWYRQLPEEGLKFMVYLQKENIIDESGMPKERFSAEFPKEGPSILRIQQVVRGDSAAYFCASSPPSAGGTSEQYFGPGTRLTVT.

This clone was recorded only once. The chain combines TRBV6-5 with TRBJ1-1, with 12 bases matching TRBD1. J lost 5 bases, V lost 8 bases, and 3 bases had no gene match. Germline V lookup: CDR1 MNHEY, CDR2 SVGAGI. The CDR3 runs 13 residues. CDR3 sequence: CASGTGGRTEAFF. The CDR3 nucleotides read TGTGCCAGCGGGACAGGGGGCAGGACTGAAGCTTTCTTT.

This clone has only a few counts. The V gene is TRBV29-1, the J gene TRBJ1-5; D remains ambiguous. This CDR3 region has 13 residues. CDR1 SQVTM and CDR2 ANQGSEA come from the germline V gene. The V end lost 5 bases, the J end lost 3 bases, and 11 bases lay between the germline ends. Written as DNA, the CDR3 is TGCAGCGTTACTGAGTACTCCAATCAGCCCCAGCATTTT. This gives the protein CSVTEYSNQPQHF. The variable domain in full, with the rest retrieved from reference TRBV29-1 and TRBJ1-5, is SAVISQKPSRDICQRGTSLTIQCQVDSQVTMMFWYRQQPGQSLTLIATANQGSEATYESGFVIDKFPISRPNLTFSTLTVSNMSPEDSSIYLCSVTEYSNQPQHFGDGTRLSIL.

V is TRBV3-1 (or the pseudogene TRBV3-2) and J is TRBJ1-2, with 9 bases matching TRBD1. This CDR3 is built from 16 residues. Germline-derived CDR1 and CDR2 are LGHDT and YNNKEL (reference sequence). V lost 5 bases to trimming and J lost 0 bases; unmatched junction nucleotides: 7. The chain's CDR3 is CASSTGTGSSNYGYTF. The DNA of the CDR3 is TGTGCCAGCAGCACTGGGACAGGGAGTTCTAACTATGGCTACACCTTC.

This clone has only a few counts. The chain links TRBV7-3 to TRBJ2-7, with 7 bases identical to TRBD1. V trimming: 4 bases; J trimming: 5 bases; junction bases outside the gene matches: 5. This CDR3 spans 13 amino acids. The germline gives CDR1 SGHTA, CDR2 FQGTGA. CDR3 sequence (DNA): TGTGCCAGCAGCTCCATCGGGACAGACGAGCAGTACTTC. Its translation: CASSSIGTDEQYF.